One sample yielded the 19 T cell receptor beta chains listed below, sequenced in a study of human T cells and chemical hapten exposure. As to time point: patch test 1, 2 weeks after DPC sensitization. Indicated treatment: therapeutic diphenylcyclopropenone sensitization with weekly scalp DPC. Via MiXCR, TCRdb re-called the RACE reads, giving one row per CDR3 protein. The table has about 81,000 distinct CDR3 sequences, about 7.5% seen once. The sample was whole blood, taken in connection with sensitization to the hapten diphenylcyclopropenone (DPC). The receptors come from a woman in her twenties or thirties with alopecia areata. Some clones in this sample may be carry-over from other donors' samples.

As concerns this clonotype: Since a much larger clone is just one base distant, this may be a read error. The gene calls are TRBV6-5 and TRBJ1-2, with 8 bases aligning to TRBD1. V gave up 6 bases and J gave up 4 bases; unmatched junction bases: 4. The CDR3 spans 13 residues. Per the germline V gene, CDR1 is MNHEY and CDR2 is SVGAGI. CDR3 in amino acids: CASRRQGSYGYTF. For the CDR3, the DNA is TGTGCCAGCAGGAGACAGGGGTCCTATGGCTACACCTTC.

There are many counts of this clonotype. The chain links TRBV29-1 to TRBJ2-7; 8 bases line up with TRBD1. The CDR3 totals 15 residues. The J segment lost 2 bases and the V segment lost 3 bases, leaving 9 bases of the junction unmatched. The V gene's germline CDR1 is SQVTM and CDR2 ANQGSEA. The CDR3 DNA reads as TGCAGCGTTGAGGGTCTCAGGGGGCCTCCCTACGAGCAGTACTTC. It codes for CSVEGLRGPPYEQYF.

Many counts were recorded for this clonotype. The chain has TRBV12-3 or TRBV12-4 and TRBJ1-2; 10 bases match TRBD1. V lost 5 bases and J lost 4; bases outside the gene matches: 7. This CDR3 region has 15 residues. As DNA, the CDR3 is TGTGCCAGCAGTCCCGGGACAGGGGTCTCCTATGGCTACACCTTC. Translated: CASSPGTGVSYGYTF.

About this clonotype: This may arise from a read error, as a much more abundant clone is one base away. The genes are TRBV5-1 and TRBJ2-7; TRBD1 matches 10 bases. This CDR3 is 15 amino acids long. The junction had 7 bases not matched to a gene; V was cut back by 1 base and J by 6 bases. Germline V CDR1 and CDR2: SGHRS, YFSETQ. CDR3 bases: TGCGCCAGCAGCTTGTCTGGGACAGGGGTAAGCGAGCAGTACTTC. This sequence encodes CASSLSGTGVSEQYF.

This clonotype was detected a few times. The V and J genes are TRBV5-1 and TRBJ1-6; D call uncertain. Trimming took off 1 base at V and 6 bases at J, with 17 bases between the two ends. Germline assignment: CDR1 SGHRS and CDR2 YFSETQ. The CDR3 covers 17 residues. CDR3 coding DNA: TGCGCCAGCAGCTTGCAGTCATTGGGCAGAACTAATTCACCCCTCCACTTT. This translates into CASSLQSLGRTNSPLHF. The whole variable domain, filled in from reference TRBV5-1 and TRBJ1-6, reads KAGVTQTPRYLIKTRGQQVTLSCSPISGHRSVSWYQQTPGQGLQFLFEYFSETQRNKGNFPGRFSGRQFSNSRSEMNVSTLELGDSALYLCASSLQSLGRTNSPLHFGNGTRLTVT.

This clonotype has more than one count but fewer than ten. The CDR3 here is CSARFWSSASSYNEQFF. The CDR3 nucleotides are TGCAGTGCTAGGTTCTGGTCCAGCGCGAGCTCCTACAATGAGCAGTTCTTC. V gene TRBV20-1 combines with J gene TRBJ2-1; D is uncertain. Trimming stripped 3 bases from V and 0 bases from J, with 18 bases between. The CDR3 contains 17 residues. Looked up from germline, CDR1 is DFQATT and CDR2 is SNEGSKA (reference sequence).

The chain has TRBV2 and TRBJ2-7; possible D gene TRBD2, 6 bases. V shed 3 bases and J shed 4 bases, with 10 bases lying between them. The CDR3 is made up of 13 amino acids. Germline CDR1 reads SNHLY; CDR2 reads FYNNEI. This CDR3 reads CASSEEGPYEQYF. CDR3 bases: TGTGCCAGCAGTGAGGAGGGCCCTTACGAGCAGTACTTC.

This clonotype showed up just a few times. The V call is TRBV27, the J call TRBJ1-1; D uncertain. Trimming shortened V by 3 bases and J by 1 base, and 9 bases separated the two germline ends. CDR1 is MNHEY and CDR2 is SMNVEV in the germline V gene (reference sequence). There are 14 residues in the CDR3. The CDR3 loop reads CASSFRLSNTEAFF. In DNA form, the CDR3 reads TGTGCCAGCAGTTTTCGCCTGTCGAACACTGAAGCTTTCTTT.

There are a few counts of this clonotype. This chain joins TRBV12-5 and TRBJ2-3, with 7 positions matching TRBD1. The CDR3 totals 14 residues. CDR1 is LGHNT, CDR2 FRNRAP, per germline. V trimming: 4 bases; J trimming: 4 bases; junction bases outside the gene matches: 5. In DNA form, the CDR3 reads TGTGCTAGTGGTTCCCGGGACAGATCAGATACGCAGTATTTT. Residues: CASGSRDRSDTQYF.

The chain combines TRBV7-9 with TRBJ2-1; possible D gene TRBD1, 6 bases. This CDR3 comprises 13 residues. V shed 7 bases and J shed 8 bases, with 15 bases lying between them. Looked up from germline, CDR1 is SEHNR and CDR2 is FQNEAQ (reference sequence). DNA of the CDR3: TGTGCCAGCACCCGGAACAGGGTGGATGAGCAGTTCTTC. Residues: CASTRNRVDEQFF.

Many counts were recorded for this clonotype. The chain carries TRBV2 and TRBJ1-4; weak D call: TRBD1 (5 bases). Trimming removed 8 bases at V and 5 bases at J, with 12 bases between. Germline V CDR1 and CDR2: SNHLY, FYNNEI. This CDR3 has 13 residues. Written as DNA, the CDR3 is TGTGCCAGCCGGGCAGGGCCAAATGAAAAACTGTTTTTT. Protein: CASRAGPNEKLFF.

This clonotype was observed many times. The chain combines TRBV5-1 with TRBJ1-1; D is ambiguous. Per the germline V gene, CDR1 is SGHRS and CDR2 is YFSETQ. V dropped 5 bases and J dropped 7 bases, with 18 bases sitting between them. CDR3 length: 14 residues. This CDR3 is CASRETAIKGEAFF. For the CDR3, the DNA is TGCGCCAGCAGAGAAACAGCAATCAAGGGTGAAGCTTTCTTT. The full variable domain, completed using reference TRBV5-1 and TRBJ1-1, is KAGVTQTPRYLIKTRGQQVTLSCSPISGHRSVSWYQQTPGQGLQFLFEYFSETQRNKGNFPGRFSGRQFSNSRSEMNVSTLELGDSALYLCASRETAIKGEAFFGQGTRLTVV.

The chain couples TRBV2 to TRBJ2-3, with unresolved D. In germline, CDR1 is SNHLY, CDR2 FYNNEI. Deletions cut 7 bases from V and 2 bases from J, with 10 bases between. The CDR3 spans 13 residues. The CDR3 loop is CASIFRNTDTQYF. In nucleotides, the CDR3 is TGTGCCAGCATTTTCAGAAACACAGATACGCAGTATTTT. The full variable domain, rest sourced from reference TRBV2 and TRBJ2-3, is EPEVTQTPSHQVTQMGQEVILRCVPISNHLYFYWYRQILGQKVEFLVSFYNNEISEKSEIFDDQFSVERPDGSNFTLKIRSTKLEDSAMYFCASIFRNTDTQYFGPGTRLTVL.

The chain is built from TRBV20-1 and TRBJ2-7, with 7 bases identical to TRBD1. The length of the CDR3 is 13 residues. J gave up 2 bases and V 5 bases, and 6 bases lay outside the gene matches. Germline CDR1 DFQATT, CDR2 SNEGSKA (reference sequence). DNA of the CDR3: TGCAGTGCTGGGACAGCTACTACCTACGAGCAGTACTTC. Translating gives CSAGTATTYEQYF.

This clonotype was seen repeatedly, ten times or more. The chain is built from TRBV7-6 and TRBJ2-3; 15 bases line up with TRBD2. The V gene's germline CDR1 is SGHVS and CDR2 FNYEAQ. The CDR3 consists of 17 residues. After removal of 4 bases from V and 4 bases from J, the junction contained 6 bases not matched to a gene. The CDR3 DNA follows: TGTGCCAGCAGCTCCTGGACTAGCGGGGGGGCCCCAGATACGCAGTATTTT. Encoded protein: CASSSWTSGGAPDTQYF.

This clonotype was counted a single time. Its ends do not fully match the called genes, so a read error is possible. This chain connects TRBV19 to TRBJ1-2, with D unresolved. Germline V lookup: CDR1 LNHDA, CDR2 SQIVND (reference sequence). CDR3 length: 14 amino acids. The CDR3 loop is CTSSVDVANYGYTF. The CDR3 DNA reads TGTACCAGTAGTGTGGACGTTGCTAACTATGGCTACACCTTC.

This clonotype was detected ten times or more. The chain carries TRBV5-1 and TRBJ1-1; TRBD1 matches 7 bases. The germline gives CDR1 SGHRS, CDR2 YFSETQ. This CDR3 has 15 residues. V lost 1 base to trimming and J lost 4 bases; unmatched junction nucleotides: 7. The CDR3, as DNA: TGCGCCAGCAGCTTGATCGCAGGGGGAAGCACTGAAGCTTTCTTT. Translating it yields CASSLIAGGSTEAFF.

This clonotype came up many times. Written as DNA, the CDR3 is TGCAGTGCTAGAGATCGGGTAGCTGGTTACGAGCAGTACTTC. Translating gives CSARDRVAGYEQYF. The V call is TRBV20-1, the J call TRBJ2-7; D unresolved. CDR1 and CDR2 from the germline V gene are DFQATT and SNEGSKA (reference sequence). The CDR3 sequence is 14 residues long. V was shortened by 0 bases and J by 4 bases, with 13 bases between the two germline ends.

Ten or more counts support this clonotype. The chain carries TRBV28 and TRBJ1-5; TRBD1 matches 8 bases. Germline V gives CDR1 MDHEN, CDR2 SYDVKM. The CDR3 length is 14 residues. V was clipped by 5 bases and J by 6 bases; unmatched bases: 6. The CDR3 DNA follows: TGTGCCAGCAGTCAGGGACAGGCGGGTCAGCCCCAGCATTTT. Its translation: CASSQGQAGQPQHF.